The sequence of this T cell receptor beta chain was determined in a study of PD-1 and CTLA-4 blockade in melanoma. Assay used: immunoSEQ multiplex PCR; TCRdb lists only in-frame clones, some missing. This table holds 20,000 or so clones, around 88% found once. The source is a human donor with melanoma. The material sequenced was CD8+ T cells from peripheral blood, taken before anti-PD-1 treatment.

The CDR3 protein is CASSQGTGEGYEQYF. CDR3 nucleotides: TGCGCCAGCAGCCAAGGGACAGGGGAGGGGTACGAGCAGTACTTC. V is TRBV4-1 and J is TRBJ2-7, with 9 bases matching TRBD1. The V segment lost 1 base and the J segment 4 bases; nucleotides outside the gene matches: 5. The CDR3 length is 15 residues. Germline lookup yields CDR1 MGHRA and CDR2 YSYEKL.